Below are 10 T cell receptor beta chains sequenced from a single sample in a study of cytomegalovirus exposure and HLA in healthy donors. Vbeta (60) and Jbeta (13) primers were used in the PCR. The assay was immunoSEQ multiplex PCR, and TCRdb's table has in-frame clones only and misses some. This sample has a few hundred thousand clones, with more than 80% found just once. The sample taken for sequencing was PBMCs. The receptors come from a man aged 25 to 40 in good health and CMV-seronegative.

This sequence joins TRBV5-1 and TRBJ2-2, with 7 bases identical to TRBD1. Germline assignment: CDR1 SGHRS and CDR2 YFSETQ. The CDR3 loop spans 13 amino acids. After removal of 5 bases from V and 3 bases from J, the junction contained 1 base not matched to a gene. CDR3 sequence reads: CASRQGDTGELFF. The CDR3 bases are TGCGCCAGCAGGCAGGGGGACACCGGGGAGCTGTTTTTT.

This clone was detected only once. The chain links TRBV27 to TRBJ2-7; possibly TRBD1 for D (5 bases). Deletions cut 6 bases from V and 3 bases from J, with 6 bases between. Per germline, CDR1 MNHEY and CDR2 SMNVEV (reference sequence). The CDR3 is 11 residues long. CDR3 in DNA: TGTGCCAGCAGCCAGGGCTACGAGCAGTACTTC. This sequence encodes CASSQGYEQYF.

The J gene is TRBJ2-7, the V gene TRBV5-4, with TRBD1 identical over 9 bases. V lost 0 bases and J lost 1; bases outside the gene matches: 5. Germline V lookup: CDR1 SGHNT, CDR2 YYREEE (reference sequence). The CDR3 sequence is 16 residues long. Here the CDR3 reads CASSLAGTGRSYEQYF. CDR3 in DNA: TGTGCCAGCAGCTTGGCCGGGACAGGGAGGTCCTACGAGCAGTACTTC.

The chain combines TRBV27 with TRBJ2-7; 10 nucleotides agree with TRBD1. The CDR3 is made up of 15 amino acids. V lost 10 bases and J lost 4; bases outside the gene matches: 13. Germline CDR1 reads MNHEY; CDR2 reads SMNVEV (reference sequence). As DNA, the CDR3 is TGTGCCACCAGGTGGAAGACAGGGGGCGGGTACGAGCAGTACTTC. The encoded protein is CATRWKTGGGYEQYF.

CDR3: CASSLLPLAGYNEQFF. In nucleotides, the CDR3 is TGTGCCAGCAGCCTGCTGCCCCTAGCGGGATACAATGAGCAGTTCTTC. V gene TRBV11-1 combines with J gene TRBJ2-1, with 9 bases fitting TRBD2. CDR3 length: 16 amino acids. Germline trimming cut 5 bases from V and 4 bases from J; bases unmatched to any gene: 9. The germline gives CDR1 SGHAT, CDR2 FQDESV (reference sequence).

The chain joins TRBV4-3 to TRBJ2-7, with a possible D match to TRBD1 (6 bases). The CDR3 totals 15 residues. Per the germline V gene, CDR1 is LGHNA and CDR2 is YSLEER. Trimming took off 0 bases at V and 1 base at J, with 10 bases between the two ends. In nucleotides, the CDR3 is TGCGCCAGCAGCCAAGAAGACAGGTCTTCCTACGAGCAGTACTTC. Encoded protein: CASSQEDRSSYEQYF.

On this clone: Other DNA sequences from this sample encode an identical CDR3 as well. This chain links TRBV20-1 with TRBJ2-3; D remains unclear. Per the germline V gene, CDR1 is DFQATT and CDR2 is SNEGSKA (reference sequence). V lost 6 bases, J lost 5 bases, and 6 bases lay in between. This CDR3 has 10 amino acids. CDR3 residues: CSARQDTQYF. The DNA of the CDR3 is TGCAGTGCGCGGCAAGATACGCAGTATTTT.

This chain connects TRBV5-6 to TRBJ2-5, with 7 bases aligning to TRBD2. Germline CDR1 is SGHDT and CDR2 is YYEEEE. V trimming: 4 bases; J trimming: 3 bases; junction bases outside the gene matches: 21. This CDR3 contains 19 residues. CDR3: CASSTATGWLASGEETQYF. CDR3 DNA sequence: TGTGCCAGCAGCACTGCTACCGGGTGGTTGGCTAGCGGAGAAGAGACCCAGTACTTC.

The V call is TRBV6-5, the J call TRBJ2-2, with D possibly matching TRBD2 (5 bases). The CDR3 runs 14 residues. The germline CDR1 and CDR2 sequences are MNHEY and SVGAGI. Deletions cut 7 bases from V and 2 bases from J, with 11 bases between. DNA of the CDR3: TGTGCCAGCAACGACGGACTTAACACCGGGGAGCTGTTTTTT. It encodes CASNDGLNTGELFF.

This clone was observed a single time. The V call is TRBV2, the J call TRBJ1-1, with D unclear. Trimming removed 3 bases from V and 5 bases from J, with 13 bases in between. The CDR3 contains 14 residues. CDR1 and CDR2 (germline): SNHLY, FYNNEI. For the CDR3, the DNA is TGTGCCAGCAGTGAGTATGGGGAGAGGACTGAAGCTTTCTTT. Translated, it gives CASSEYGERTEAFF.